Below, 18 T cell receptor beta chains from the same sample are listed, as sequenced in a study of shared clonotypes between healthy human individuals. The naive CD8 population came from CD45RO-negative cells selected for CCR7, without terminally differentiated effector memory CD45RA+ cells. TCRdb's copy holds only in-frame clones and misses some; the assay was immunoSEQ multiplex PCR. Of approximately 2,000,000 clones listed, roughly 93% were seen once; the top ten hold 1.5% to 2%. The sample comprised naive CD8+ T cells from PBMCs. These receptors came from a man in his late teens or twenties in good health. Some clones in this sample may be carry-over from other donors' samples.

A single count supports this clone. The CDR3, as DNA: TGTGCCAGCAGCACCAGGACAGGGGGTTCTCCTCCATACGAGCAGTACTTC. It is translated as CASSTRTGGSPPYEQYF. The rearrangement links TRBV7-9 to TRBJ2-7; 10 bases agree with TRBD1. V was pared by 5 bases and J by 4 bases, with 14 bases of the junction left unmatched. CDR3 length: 17 amino acids. Germline CDR1 reads SEHNR; CDR2 reads FQNEAQ (reference sequence).

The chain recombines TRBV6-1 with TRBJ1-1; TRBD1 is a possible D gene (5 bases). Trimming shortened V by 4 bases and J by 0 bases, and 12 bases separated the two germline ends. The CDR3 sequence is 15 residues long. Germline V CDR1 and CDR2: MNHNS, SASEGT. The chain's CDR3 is CASSGGRGMNTEAFF. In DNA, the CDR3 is TGTGCCAGCAGTGGGGGTCGGGGCATGAACACTGAAGCTTTCTTT.

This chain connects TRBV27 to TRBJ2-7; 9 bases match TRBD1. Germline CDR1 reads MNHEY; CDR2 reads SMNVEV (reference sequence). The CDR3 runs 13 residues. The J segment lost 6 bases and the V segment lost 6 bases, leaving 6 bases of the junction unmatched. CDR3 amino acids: CASSPDRGGEQYF. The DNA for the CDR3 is TGTGCCAGCAGCCCGGACAGGGGAGGCGAGCAGTACTTC.

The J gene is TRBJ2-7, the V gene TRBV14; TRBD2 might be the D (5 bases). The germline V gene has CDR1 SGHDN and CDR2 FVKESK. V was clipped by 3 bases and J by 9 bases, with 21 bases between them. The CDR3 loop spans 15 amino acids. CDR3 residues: CASSHPWRADGPQYF. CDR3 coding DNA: TGTGCCAGCAGCCACCCCTGGCGGGCAGACGGTCCGCAGTACTTC.

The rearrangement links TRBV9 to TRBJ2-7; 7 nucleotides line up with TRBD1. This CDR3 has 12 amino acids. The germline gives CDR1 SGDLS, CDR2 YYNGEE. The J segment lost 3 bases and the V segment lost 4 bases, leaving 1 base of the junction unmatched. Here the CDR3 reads CASSTGDYEQYF. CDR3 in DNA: TGTGCCAGCAGCACAGGGGACTACGAGCAGTACTTC. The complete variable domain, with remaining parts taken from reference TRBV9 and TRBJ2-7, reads DSGVTQTPKHLITATGQRVTLRCSPRSGDLSVYWYQQSLDQGLQFLIQYYNGEERAKGNILERFSAQQFPDLHSELNLSSLELGDSALYFCASSTGDYEQYFGPGTRLTVT.

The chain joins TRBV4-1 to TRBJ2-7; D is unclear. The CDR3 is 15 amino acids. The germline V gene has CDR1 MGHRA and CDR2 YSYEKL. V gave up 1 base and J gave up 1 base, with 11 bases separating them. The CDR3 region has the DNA TGCGCCAGCAGCCAAGGAGCCAGCATATCCTACGAGCAGTACTTC. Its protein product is CASSQGASISYEQYF.

CDR3 protein: CASSFSMARSYNEQFF. As DNA, the CDR3 is TGTGCCAGCAGTTTCTCGATGGCACGGTCCTACAATGAGCAGTTCTTC. V usage is TRBV6-6 and J usage is TRBJ2-1; no clear D gene. This CDR3 region has 16 residues. V was trimmed by 4 bases and J by 1 base, leaving 14 bases between them. CDR1 is MNHNY, CDR2 SVGAGI, per germline (reference sequence).

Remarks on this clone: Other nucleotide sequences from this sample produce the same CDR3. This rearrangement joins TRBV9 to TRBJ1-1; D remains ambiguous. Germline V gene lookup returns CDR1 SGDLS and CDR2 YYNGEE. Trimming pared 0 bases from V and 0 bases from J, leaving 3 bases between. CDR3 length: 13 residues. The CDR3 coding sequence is TGTGCCAGCAGCGTAGAGTTGAACACTGAAGCTTTCTTT. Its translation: CASSVELNTEAFF.

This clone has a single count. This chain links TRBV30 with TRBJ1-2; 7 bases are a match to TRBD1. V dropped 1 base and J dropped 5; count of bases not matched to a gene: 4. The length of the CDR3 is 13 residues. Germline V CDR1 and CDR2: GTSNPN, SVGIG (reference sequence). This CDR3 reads CAWSGQGGYGYTF. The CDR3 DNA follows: TGTGCCTGGAGTGGACAGGGTGGTTATGGCTACACCTTC.

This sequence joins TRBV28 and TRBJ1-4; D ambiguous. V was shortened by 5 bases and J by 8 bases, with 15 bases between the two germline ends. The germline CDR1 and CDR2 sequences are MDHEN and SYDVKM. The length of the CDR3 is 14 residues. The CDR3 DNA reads TGTGCCAGCAGTGAGGCGCGGATGGGAGAAAAACTGTTTTTT. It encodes CASSEARMGEKLFF.

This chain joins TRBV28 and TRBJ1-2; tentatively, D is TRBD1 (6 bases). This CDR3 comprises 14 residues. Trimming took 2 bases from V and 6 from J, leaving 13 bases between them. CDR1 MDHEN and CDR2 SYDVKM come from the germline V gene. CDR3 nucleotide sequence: TGTGCCAGCAGTTTAAGGGGGGGCGCGGATGGCTACACCTTC. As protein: CASSLRGGADGYTF.

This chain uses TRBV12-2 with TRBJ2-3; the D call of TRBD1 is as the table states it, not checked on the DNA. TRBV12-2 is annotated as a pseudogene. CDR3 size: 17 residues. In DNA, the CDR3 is TGTGCAAGTCGCTTACTCCTCAGGAAACCCGCCGGAGATACGCAGTATTTT. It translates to CASRLLLRKPAGDTQYF.

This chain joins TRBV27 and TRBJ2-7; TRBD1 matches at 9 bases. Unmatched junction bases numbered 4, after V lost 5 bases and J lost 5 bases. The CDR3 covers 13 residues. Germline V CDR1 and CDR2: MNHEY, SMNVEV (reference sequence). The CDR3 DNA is TGTGCCAGCAGTGACAGGGGGTCAGACGAGCAGTACTTC. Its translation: CASSDRGSDEQYF.

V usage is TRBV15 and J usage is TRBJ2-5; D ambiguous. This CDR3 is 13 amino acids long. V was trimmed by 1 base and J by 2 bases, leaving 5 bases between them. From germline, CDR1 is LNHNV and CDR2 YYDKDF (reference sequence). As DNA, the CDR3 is TGTGCCACCAGCAGAGTGGGTCAAGAGACCCAGTACTTC. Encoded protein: CATSRVGQETQYF.

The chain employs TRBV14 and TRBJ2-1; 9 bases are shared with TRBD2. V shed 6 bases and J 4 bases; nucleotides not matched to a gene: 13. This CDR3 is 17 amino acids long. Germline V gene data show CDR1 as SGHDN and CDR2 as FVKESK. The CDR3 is CASSRPPLAGAYNEQFF. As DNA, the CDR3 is TGTGCCAGCAGTCGGCCCCCTTTAGCGGGGGCTTACAATGAGCAGTTCTTC.

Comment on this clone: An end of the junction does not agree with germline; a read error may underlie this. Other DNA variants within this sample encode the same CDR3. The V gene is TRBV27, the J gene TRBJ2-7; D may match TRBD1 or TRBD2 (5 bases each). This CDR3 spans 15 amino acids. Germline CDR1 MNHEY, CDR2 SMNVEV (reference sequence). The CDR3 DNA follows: TGTGCCAGCAGTCTATCCGGGACCGCGACCTACGAGCAGTACTTC. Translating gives CASSLSGTATYEQYF.

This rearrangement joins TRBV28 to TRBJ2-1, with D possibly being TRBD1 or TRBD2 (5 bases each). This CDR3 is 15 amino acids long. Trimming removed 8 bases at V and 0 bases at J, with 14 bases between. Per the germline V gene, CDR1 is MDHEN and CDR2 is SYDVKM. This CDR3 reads CASGDGISSYNEQFF. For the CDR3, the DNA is TGTGCCAGCGGGGACGGGATAAGCTCCTACAATGAGCAGTTCTTC.

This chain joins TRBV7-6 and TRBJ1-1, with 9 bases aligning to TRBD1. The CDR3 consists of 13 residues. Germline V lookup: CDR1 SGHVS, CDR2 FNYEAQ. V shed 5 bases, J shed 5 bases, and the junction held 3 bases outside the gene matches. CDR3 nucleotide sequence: TGTGCCAGCAGCGAGGACAGGGGAACTGAAGCTTTCTTT. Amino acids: CASSEDRGTEAFF.